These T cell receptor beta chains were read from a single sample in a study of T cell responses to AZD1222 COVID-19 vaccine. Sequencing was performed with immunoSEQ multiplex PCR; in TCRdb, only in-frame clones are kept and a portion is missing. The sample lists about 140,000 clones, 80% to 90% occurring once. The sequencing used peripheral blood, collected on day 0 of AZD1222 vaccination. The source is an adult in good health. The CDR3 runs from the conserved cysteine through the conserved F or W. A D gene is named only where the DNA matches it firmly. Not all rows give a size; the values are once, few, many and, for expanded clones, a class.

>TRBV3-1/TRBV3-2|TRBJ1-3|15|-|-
TGTGCCAGCAGCTACCAGGCGTTCTTTGGAAACACCATATATTTT
CASSYQAFFGNTIYF
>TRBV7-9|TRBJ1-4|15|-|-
TGTGCCAGCATGCTCTCCGGACGTGTAGGAGAAAAACTGTTTTTT
CASMLSGRVGEKLFF
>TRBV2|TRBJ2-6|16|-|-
TGTGCCAGCAGCAAACAGGGTTCCCATGGGGCCAACGTCCTGACTTTC
CASSKQGSHGANVLTF
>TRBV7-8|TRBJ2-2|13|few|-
TGTGCCAGCAGCCTACCTAACACCGGGGAGCTGTTTTTT
CASSLPNTGELFF
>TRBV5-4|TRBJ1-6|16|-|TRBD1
TGTGCCAGCAGCTTGGCCGGGACAGGGAACAATTCACCCCTCCACTTT
CASSLAGTGNNSPLHF
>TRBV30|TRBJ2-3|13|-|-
TGTGCCTGGAGTGTCCAGGACTCAGATACGCAGTATTTT
CAWSVQDSDTQYF
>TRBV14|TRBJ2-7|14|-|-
TGTGCCAGCAGCCATGGATGGGGACCCTACGAGCAGTACTTC
CASSHGWGPYEQYF
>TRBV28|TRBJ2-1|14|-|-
TGTGCCAGCAGTTTCTCGGGGGAAGGTTATGAGCAGTTCTTC
CASSFSGEGYEQFF
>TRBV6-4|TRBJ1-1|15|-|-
TGTGCCAGCAGTGAGGAGGCAGGGGCGAGCACTGAAGCTTTCTTT
CASSEEAGASTEAFF
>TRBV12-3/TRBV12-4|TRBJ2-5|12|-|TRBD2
TGTGCCAGCAACGGGGGGGGAGAGACCCAGTACTTC
CASNGGGETQYF
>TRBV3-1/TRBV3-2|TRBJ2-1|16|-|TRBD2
TGTGCCAGCAGCCAAGTGGGCGGGAGAGAATCCAATGAGCAGTTCTTC
CASSQVGGRESNEQFF
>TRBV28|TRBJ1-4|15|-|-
TGTGCCAGCAGTTACACCTTAGGGAGGAATGAAAAACTGTTTTTT
CASSYTLGRNEKLFF
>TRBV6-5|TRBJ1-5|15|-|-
TGTGCCAGCACCGCCGACAGATTAAGCAATCAGCCCCAGCATTTT
CASTADRLSNQPQHF
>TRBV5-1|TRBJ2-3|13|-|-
TGCGCCAGCAGGGAGCCGGGGGCAGATACGCAGTATTTT
CASREPGADTQYF
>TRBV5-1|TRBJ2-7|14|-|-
TGCGCCAGCAGCTTGGGACCGGTTTGGGATGAGCAGTACTTC
CASSLGPVWDEQYF
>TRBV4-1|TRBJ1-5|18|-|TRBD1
TGCGCCAGCAGCCATTCTATTCCGGGACAGGGAGGCAATCAGCCCCAGCATTTT
CASSHSIPGQGGNQPQHF
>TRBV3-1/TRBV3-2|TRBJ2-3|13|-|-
TGTGCCAGCAGCCGGCGGGACACAGATACGCAGTATTTT
CASSRRDTDTQYF
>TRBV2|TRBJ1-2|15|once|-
TGTGCCAGCAGAGACCTTCGGGGGGGTAACTATGGCTACACCTTC
CASRDLRGGNYGYTF
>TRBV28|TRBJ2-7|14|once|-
TGTGCCAGCATGGGACATAGCGGTACGAGGGAGCAGTACTTC
CASMGHSGTREQYF
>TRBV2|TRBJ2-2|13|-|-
TGTGCCAGTGGACTGGGCGGCACCGGGGAGCTGTTTTTT
CASGLGGTGELFF
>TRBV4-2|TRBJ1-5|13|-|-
TGTGCCAGCAGCCAAGATGGTGATCAGCCCCAGCATTTT
CASSQDGDQPQHF
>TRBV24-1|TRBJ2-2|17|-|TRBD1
TGTGCCACCAGTGAGATGGGTCGACAGGGGGCCGGCGGGGAGCTGTTTTTT
CATSEMGRQGAGGELFF
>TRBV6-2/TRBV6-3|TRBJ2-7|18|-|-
TGTGCCAGCAGTTACGCCCGATCCGGGACCACATTTCGCCGCGAGCAGTACTTC
CASSYARSGTTFRREQYF
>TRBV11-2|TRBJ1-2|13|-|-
TGTGCCAGCAGCTTGGAGGGGCGGGAAGGCTACACCTTC
CASSLEGREGYTF
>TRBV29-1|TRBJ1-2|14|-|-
TGCAGCGTAGCCCCCGGGGGAGTCGACTATGGCTACACCTTC
CSVAPGGVDYGYTF
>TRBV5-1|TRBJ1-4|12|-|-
TGCGCCAGCAGCTTTCAGGGTGAAAAACTGTTTTTT
CASSFQGEKLFF
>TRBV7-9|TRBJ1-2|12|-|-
TGTGCCAGCAGCACGGACGGGGATGGCTACACCTTC
CASSTDGDGYTF
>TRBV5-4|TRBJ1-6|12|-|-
TGTGCCGGCTCAGCCCGCAATTCACCCCTCCACTTT
CAGSARNSPLHF
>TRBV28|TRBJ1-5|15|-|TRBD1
TGTGCCAGCAGTCAGACAGGGATCGGCGATCAGCCCCAGCATTTT
CASSQTGIGDQPQHF
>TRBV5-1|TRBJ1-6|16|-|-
TGCGCCAGCAGCTCTTTAGCCAGGGCCCATAATTCACCCCTCCACTTT
CASSSLARAHNSPLHF
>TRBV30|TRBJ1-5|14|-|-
TGTGCCTGGACCCCCGCCGGGAGCAATCAGCCCCAGCATTTT
CAWTPAGSNQPQHF
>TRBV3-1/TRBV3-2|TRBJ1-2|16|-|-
TGTGCCAGCTCCCTATTACACGGCGGGGGGGACTATGGCTACACCTTC
CASSLLHGGGDYGYTF
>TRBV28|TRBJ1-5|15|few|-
TGTGCCAGCAGTCCCGAAGACAGAAGCAATCAGCCCCAGCATTTT
CASSPEDRSNQPQHF
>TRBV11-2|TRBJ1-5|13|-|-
TGTGCCAGCAGCTTAGAAGGACGCGGGCCCCAGCATTTT
CASSLEGRGPQHF
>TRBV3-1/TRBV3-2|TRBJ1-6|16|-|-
TGTGCCAGCAGCCAAGGCGGCAGGGGAAATCGTTCACCCCTCCACTTT
CASSQGGRGNRSPLHF
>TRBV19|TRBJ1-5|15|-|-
TGTGCCAGTAGTATCAGGGCAGGGAGCAATCAGCCCCAGCATTTT
CASSIRAGSNQPQHF
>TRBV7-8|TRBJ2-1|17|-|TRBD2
TGTGCCAGCAGCTTCGGACCAGCGGGAGGTCTAATGAATGAGCAGTTCTTC
CASSFGPAGGLMNEQFF
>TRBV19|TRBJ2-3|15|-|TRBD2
TGTGCCAGTAGGGGACTAGCGACTAGCACAGATACGCAGTATTTT
CASRGLATSTDTQYF
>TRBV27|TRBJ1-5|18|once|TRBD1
TGTGCCAGCAGTCAACGCTGGGACAGGAGGTATGGGAATCAGCCCCAGCATTTT
CASSQRWDRRYGNQPQHF
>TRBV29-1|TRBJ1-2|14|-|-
TGCAGCGTTGAAGATCGGAGGCAGGGTAATGGCTACACCTTC
CSVEDRRQGNGYTF
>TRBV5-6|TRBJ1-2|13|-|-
TGTGCCAGCAGCTACCGGGACAACTATGGCTACACCTTC
CASSYRDNYGYTF
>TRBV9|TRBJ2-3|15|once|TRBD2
TGTGCCAGCAGCGGGACCGGGACTAACACAGATACGCAGTATTTT
CASSGTGTNTDTQYF
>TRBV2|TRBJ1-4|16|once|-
TGTGCCAGCAGCAGAGACAGAATACAAACTAATGAAAAACTGTTTTTT
CASSRDRIQTNEKLFF
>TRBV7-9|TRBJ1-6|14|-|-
TGTGCCAGCAGCCCTGACGGTTATAATTCACCCCTCCACTTT
CASSPDGYNSPLHF
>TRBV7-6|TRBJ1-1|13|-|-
TGTGCCAGCAGTCCCAGCCCGAACACTGAAGCTTTCTTT
CASSPSPNTEAFF
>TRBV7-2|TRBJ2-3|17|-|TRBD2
TGTGCCAGCAGCTTAGCTCTATCGGGAGGGAGGGCAGATACGCAGTATTTT
CASSLALSGGRADTQYF
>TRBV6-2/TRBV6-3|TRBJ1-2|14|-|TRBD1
TGTGCCAGCAGTTTCCGGGACAGGGTAGGCGGCTACACCTTC
CASSFRDRVGGYTF
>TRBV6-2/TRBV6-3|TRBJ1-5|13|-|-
TGTGCCAGCAGTAGGGGGGGTGTGCAGCCCCAGCATTTT
CASSRGGVQPQHF
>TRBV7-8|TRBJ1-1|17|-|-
TGTGCCAGCAGCTTTTTTGCTGGCACAAGAATGAACACTGAAGCTTTCTTT
CASSFFAGTRMNTEAFF
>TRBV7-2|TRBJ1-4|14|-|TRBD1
TGTGCCAGCAGCTTAGGACAGGGGGAAGGAAAACTGTTTTTT
CASSLGQGEGKLFF
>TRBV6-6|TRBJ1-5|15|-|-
TGTGCCAGCAGCCTACAGGGATCGGGCAATCAGCCCCAGCATTTT
CASSLQGSGNQPQHF
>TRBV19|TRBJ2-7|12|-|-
TGTGCCAGTAGGGGAACCCACTACGAGCAGTACTTC
CASRGTHYEQYF
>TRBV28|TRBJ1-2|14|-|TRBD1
TGTGCCAGCAGTTACCCGGACAGGCTTTATGGCTACACCTTC
CASSYPDRLYGYTF
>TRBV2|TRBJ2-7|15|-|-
TGTGCCAGCAGGAGGACAGAGGGGGACTTATACGAGCAGTACTTC
CASRRTEGDLYEQYF
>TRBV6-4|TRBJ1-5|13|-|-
TGTGCCAGCAGTGAGTACGGGGATCAGCCCCAGCATTTT
CASSEYGDQPQHF
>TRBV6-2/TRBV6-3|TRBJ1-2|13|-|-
TGTGCCAGCAGTTCCGGGGGTATGCATGGCTACACCTTC
CASSSGGMHGYTF
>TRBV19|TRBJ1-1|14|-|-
TGTGCCAGTCGGAAAATACAGGGGAACACTGAAGCTTTCTTT
CASRKIQGNTEAFF